This entry lists 9 T cell receptor beta chains sequenced from one sample in a study of T cells in Graves' hyperthyroidism and ophthalmopathy. From RNA transcripts, TCR beta CDR3 regions were amplified. Using the HTBI primer set, a first-round RT-PCR was run on the TCR CDR3. One entry per CDR3 protein results from TCRdb running MiXCR on the multiplex PCR reads. The sample yields about 700,000 distinct CDR3 sequences, 13% to 15% seen once. Sequenced: blood. The receptors originated from a woman aged 18-29 years with Graves' hyperthyroidism.

This clonotype was observed once. The chain joins TRBV9 to TRBJ1-3; D is uncertain. This CDR3 region has 15 residues. Trimming shortened V by 5 bases and J by 2 bases, and 14 bases separated the two germline ends. Germline V gene lookup returns CDR1 SGDLS and CDR2 YYNGEE. This CDR3 reads CASRGSGDPGNTIYF. The DNA of the CDR3 is TGTGCCAGCAGAGGTAGCGGGGATCCTGGAAACACCATATATTTT.

The sample holds many counts of this clonotype. The chain has TRBV12-3 or TRBV12-4 and TRBJ2-1, with TRBD2 identical over 9 bases. The V and J ends lost 3 bases and 8 bases, in that order; junction bases with no gene match: 2. The CDR3 is 13 residues long. The CDR3 spells CASSFSGSHEQFF. CDR3 DNA sequence: TGTGCCAGCAGTTTTAGCGGGAGCCATGAGCAGTTCTTC.

The table lists this clonotype with many counts. The genes are TRBV6-2 or TRBV6-3 and TRBJ2-7; D possibly matches TRBD1 or TRBD2 (5 bases each). V lost 4 bases and J 0 bases, leaving 19 bases between the germline ends. The CDR3 runs to 17 residues. CDR1 is MNHEY, CDR2 SVGEGT, per germline. The CDR3 sequence: CASSFRTRRADSYEQYF. DNA for the CDR3: TGTGCCAGCAGTTTTCGGACAAGAAGAGCGGACTCCTACGAGCAGTACTTC.

This chain connects TRBV6-6 to TRBJ1-1; the match to TRBD1 covers 7 bases. The CDR3 length is 15 residues. V lost 0 bases, J lost 3 bases, and 4 bases stayed unmatched. CDR1 is MNHNY and CDR2 is SVGAGI in the germline V gene (reference sequence). The CDR3 sequence is CASSYSGRGDTEAFF. The DNA of the CDR3 is TGTGCCAGCAGTTACTCGGGCAGGGGGGACACTGAAGCTTTCTTT.

CDR3 coding DNA: TGCAGCGTTGTTGTCCAGGACTACCCCTACGAGCAGTACTTC. It codes for CSVVVQDYPYEQYF. The gene calls are TRBV29-1 and TRBJ2-7, with D perhaps matching TRBD2 (6 bases). The germline gives CDR1 SQVTM, CDR2 ANQGSEA. This CDR3 is 14 amino acids long. The V end lost 4 bases, the J end lost 2 bases, and 15 bases lay between the germline ends.

The chain couples TRBV20-1 to TRBJ2-1; D gene uncertain. Germline V gene sequence: CDR1 DFQATT, CDR2 SNEGSKA (reference sequence). The CDR3 is 12 residues long. V lost 8 bases and J lost 4, with 12 bases in between. The CDR3 bases are TGCAGTTCCCCCGGTCTATACAATGAGCAGTTCTTC. It is translated as CSSPGLYNEQFF.

This clonotype was counted at least ten times. The chain couples TRBV28 to TRBJ1-6; 9 positions agree with TRBD1. This CDR3 is built from 15 residues. Germline V gives CDR1 MDHEN, CDR2 SYDVKM. J lost 6 bases, V lost 5 bases, and 5 bases had no gene match. The CDR3 sequence: CASSRRQGVNSPLHF. The CDR3 region has the DNA TGTGCCAGCAGTCGTAGACAGGGGGTTAATTCACCCCTCCACTTT.

This clonotype was counted a few times. J is TRBJ2-7 and V is TRBV9; D not resolved. There are 13 residues in the CDR3. Trimming took off 2 bases at V and 5 bases at J, with 11 bases between the two ends. From germline, CDR1 is SGDLS and CDR2 YYNGEE. The CDR3 DNA sequence: TGTGCCAGCAGCGTCGGTAGCCCCGACGAGCAGTACTTC. Its translation: CASSVGSPDEQYF.

This clonotype was detected many times. This chain links TRBV20-1 with TRBJ2-5; the D call may be TRBD1 or TRBD2 (5 bases each). V lost 0 bases and J lost 4, with 18 bases in between. The length of the CDR3 is 16 residues. Germline V gene lookup returns CDR1 DFQATT and CDR2 SNEGSKA (reference sequence). In DNA, the CDR3 is TGCAGTGCTAGAGAACAACCGGGACGAGGAGGAGAGACCCAGTACTTC. It codes for CSAREQPGRGGETQYF.